The next 4 T cell receptor beta chains were all read from a single sample in a study of T cell responses to AZD1222 COVID-19 vaccine. TCRdb keeps only in-frame clones here, not all; method: immunoSEQ multiplex PCR. Counted here are tens of thousands of clones, under 95% occurring once; the ten biggest clones make up 3%. The specimen comprised peripheral blood, sampled on day 0 of AZD1222 vaccination. Receptor source: an adult in good health.

CDR3 protein: CASSPRDNYSGNTIYF. The CDR3 coding sequence is TGTGCCAGCTCACCCCGGGACAATTACTCTGGAAACACCATATATTTT. This rearrangement joins TRBV18 to TRBJ1-3, with D perhaps matching TRBD1 (6 bases). This CDR3 is 16 amino acids long. V was trimmed by 3 bases and J by 0 bases, leaving 12 bases between them. Looked up from germline, CDR1 is KGHSH and CDR2 is LQKENI.

The rearrangement joins TRBV5-1 to TRBJ2-7; 9 positions match TRBD2. J was trimmed by 4 bases and V by 4 bases; bases with no gene match: 6. This CDR3 is built from 14 residues. The germline gives CDR1 SGHRS, CDR2 YFSETQ. The CDR3 DNA reads TGCGCCAGCAGCAATAGCGGGAGTGGTTACGAGCAGTACTTC. Amino acids: CASSNSGSGYEQYF.

J is TRBJ1-2 and V is TRBV7-3; D might be TRBD1 (5 bases). Germline CDR1 SGHTA, CDR2 FQGTGA. V was shortened by 5 bases and J by 5 bases, with 12 bases between the two germline ends. The CDR3 sequence is 13 residues long. The CDR3 loop is CASSAGDGYGYTF. The CDR3 DNA reads TGTGCCAGCAGCGCGGGGGACGGGTATGGCTACACCTTC.

The V and J genes are TRBV7-6 and TRBJ1-1; D is uncertain. V was clipped by 2 bases and J by 2 bases, with 6 bases between them. Germline CDR1 and CDR2: SGHVS and FNYEAQ. There are 13 residues in the CDR3. CDR3 sequence: CASSLTGNTEAFF. The CDR3 DNA sequence: TGTGCCAGCAGCTTAACGGGAAACACTGAAGCTTTCTTT. The whole variable domain, filled in from reference TRBV7-6 and TRBJ1-1, reads GAGVSQSPRYKVTKRGQDVALRCDPISGHVSLYWYRQALGQGPEFLTYFNYEAQQDKSGLPNDRFSAERPEGSISTLTIQRTEQRDSAMYRCASSLTGNTEAFFGQGTRLTVV.